A single sample gave rise to the 22 T cell receptor beta chains below, sequenced in a study of shared clonotypes between healthy human individuals. Measured with immunoSEQ multiplex PCR; TCRdb has only the in-frame clones, and not every one. Of about 600,000 clones listed, 95% to 98% are singletons. CD45RO-negative CD8 cells positively selected for CCR7 made up the naive population, which excluded terminally differentiated effector memory CD45RA+ cells. What was sequenced was naive CD8+ T cells sorted from blood. These receptors were collected from a man aged 30-40 years in good health.

The gene calls are TRBV10-1 and TRBJ2-1; 9 bases are a match to TRBD1. Germline CDR1 WNHNN, CDR2 SYGVQD (reference sequence). Trimming at V came to 3 bases and at J to 8 bases, leaving 8 bases not matched to a gene. The CDR3 loop spans 15 amino acids. The CDR3 is CASSDPGQGEDEQFF. The CDR3 nucleotides are TGCGCCAGCAGTGATCCGGGACAGGGAGAAGATGAGCAGTTCTTC.

V gene TRBV4-3 combines with J gene TRBJ2-3, with 10 nucleotides matching TRBD1. Looked up from germline, CDR1 is LGHNA and CDR2 is YSLEER. CDR3 length: 17 residues. J lost 2 bases, V lost 0 bases, and 5 bases had no gene match. This chain's CDR3 is CASSQERDRGTTDTQYF. The CDR3 DNA follows: TGCGCCAGCAGCCAAGAACGGGACAGGGGTACCACAGATACGCAGTATTTT.

The chain combines TRBV25-1 with TRBJ2-6; D might be TRBD1 (5 bases). CDR3 length: 15 residues. The ends were cut back, 6 bases at V and 0 bases at J, with 9 bases in the middle. Germline V gives CDR1 MGHDK, CDR2 SYGVNS. CDR3 bases: TGTGCCAGCAGAGAAGACAGCTCTGGGGCCAACGTCCTGACTTTC. Translation: CASREDSSGANVLTF.

CDR3 DNA sequence: TGCAGCTTCCTCGGTCAAGAGGGGGTGGATTCGGAGACCCAGTACTTC. This sequence encodes CSFLGQEGVDSETQYF. The J gene is TRBJ2-5, the V gene TRBV29-1; weak D call: TRBD1 (6 bases). This CDR3 has 16 amino acids. Trimming removed 8 bases from V and 5 bases from J, with 27 bases in between. Germline loops: CDR1 SQVTM, CDR2 ANQGSEA.

This chain joins TRBV7-8 and TRBJ2-1, with 7 bases fitting TRBD1. V lost 1 base, J lost 8 bases, and 17 bases stayed unmatched. Germline assignment: CDR1 SGHVS and CDR2 FQNEAQ. The CDR3 consists of 18 residues. Here the CDR3 DNA reads TGTGCCAGCAGCTTAGTGTCGGTTGACAGGGTCCTGGTCGATGAGCAGTTCTTC. Encoded protein: CASSLVSVDRVLVDEQFF.

The chain employs TRBV28 and TRBJ1-4; 7 bases fit TRBD1. The V and J ends lost 5 bases and 1 base, in that order; junction bases with no gene match: 4. The CDR3 sequence is 15 residues long. Germline V gives CDR1 MDHEN, CDR2 SYDVKM. The CDR3 spells CASSRDRETNEKLFF. The CDR3 DNA reads as TGTGCCAGCAGTAGAGACAGGGAAACTAATGAAAAACTGTTTTTT.

The J gene is TRBJ2-1, the V gene TRBV7-3, with 8 bases lining up with TRBD2. Losses at the gene ends were 3 bases for V and 4 bases for J; bases not matched to a gene: 8. This CDR3 contains 16 residues. Germline lookup yields CDR1 SGHTA and CDR2 FQGTGA. CDR3 DNA: TGTGCCAGCAGCTTCTCTGGATTAGCGGGATACAATGAGCAGTTCTTC. Protein sequence: CASSFSGLAGYNEQFF.

V and J are TRBV6-1 and TRBJ1-1; no firm D call. Germline CDR1 is MNHNS and CDR2 is SASEGT. The CDR3 sequence is 15 residues long. V was trimmed by 5 bases and J by 0 bases, leaving 13 bases between them. The CDR3 sequence is CASSPTRLMNTEAFF. The CDR3 nucleotides are TGTGCCAGCAGTCCCACGAGGTTGATGAACACTGAAGCTTTCTTT.

This clone was seen a single time. This chain connects TRBV7-9 to TRBJ1-2; 9 bases match TRBD1. CDR3 length: 14 amino acids. Per germline, CDR1 SEHNR and CDR2 FQNEAQ (reference sequence). J lost 7 bases, V lost 5 bases, and 8 bases had no gene match. The CDR3 coding sequence is TGTGCCAGCAGCCTCCAACAGGGGGCGACTGGCTACACCTTC. It yields the protein CASSLQQGATGYTF.

The V and J genes are TRBV4-1 and TRBJ2-7; D might be TRBD1 (5 bases). Per the germline V gene, CDR1 is MGHRA and CDR2 is YSYEKL. Trimming removed 4 bases at V and 3 bases at J, with 19 bases between. This CDR3 is 16 amino acids long. The DNA of the CDR3 is TGCGCCAGCAGCCCTATCCTGACGTTCCAGGGCTACGAGCAGTACTTC. As protein: CASSPILTFQGYEQYF.

The chain uses TRBV28 and TRBJ2-7; maybe TRBD2 (5 bases). Trimming took off 7 bases at V and 2 bases at J, with 12 bases between the two ends. CDR3 length equals 13 residues. Germline CDR1 and CDR2: MDHEN and SYDVKM. The CDR3 is CASTEGFAYEQYF. For the CDR3, the DNA is TGTGCCAGCACCGAGGGCTTCGCCTACGAGCAGTACTTC.

The chain is built from TRBV7-6 and TRBJ2-7; the match to TRBD1 covers 9 bases. CDR3 length equals 15 residues. The germline V gene has CDR1 SGHVS and CDR2 FNYEAQ. V shed 2 bases, J shed 3 bases, and the junction held 5 bases outside the gene matches. DNA for the CDR3: TGTGCCAGCAGCTTATCCGGACAGGGGATCTACGAGCAGTACTTC. This encodes CASSLSGQGIYEQYF. The complete variable domain, with remaining parts taken from reference TRBV7-6 and TRBJ2-7, reads GAGVSQSPRYKVTKRGQDVALRCDPISGHVSLYWYRQALGQGPEFLTYFNYEAQQDKSGLPNDRFSAERPEGSISTLTIQRTEQRDSAMYRCASSLSGQGIYEQYFGPGTRLTVT.

This chain uses TRBV15 with TRBJ2-1; 10 bases align to TRBD2. The CDR3 runs 15 residues. The V gene end was trimmed by 2 bases and the J gene end by 8 bases; junction bases not matched to a gene: 6. CDR1 and CDR2 (germline): LNHNV, YYDKDF (reference sequence). CDR3 sequence: CATSRLAGAVDEQFF. The CDR3 nucleotides are TGTGCCACCAGCAGACTAGCGGGAGCGGTAGATGAGCAGTTCTTC.

The chain is built from TRBV7-9 and TRBJ2-1; the match to TRBD2 covers 14 bases. V dropped 1 base and J dropped 7; count of bases not matched to a gene: 3. The CDR3 has 16 residues. Germline loops: CDR1 SEHNR, CDR2 FQNEAQ (reference sequence). Here the CDR3 reads CASSLGGTSGSNEQFF. CDR3 sequence (DNA): TGTGCCAGCAGCTTAGGAGGGACTAGCGGGAGTAATGAGCAGTTCTTC.

The chain recombines TRBV5-1 with TRBJ2-7, with TRBD2 identical over 8 bases. This CDR3 has 15 residues. The trim removed 3 bases at V and 0 bases at J, leaving 5 bases unmatched. Per the germline V gene, CDR1 is SGHRS and CDR2 is YFSETQ. Here the CDR3 DNA reads TGCGCCAGCAGCTCCGGGACTAGTTACTCCTACGAGCAGTACTTC. Its translation is CASSSGTSYSYEQYF.

In DNA, the CDR3 is TGTGCCAGCAGCTTAGCGCGGGGCGTCTCCGGGGAGCTGTTTTTT. Translation gives CASSLARGVSGELFF. The V gene is TRBV7-9, the J gene TRBJ2-2; a possible D gene is TRBD2 (6 bases). Trimming stripped 0 bases from V and 6 bases from J, with 11 bases between. Germline V CDR1 and CDR2: SEHNR, FQNEAQ (reference sequence). The CDR3 has 15 residues.

This rearrangement joins TRBV5-5 to TRBJ1-1; maybe TRBD1 (5 bases). V shed 5 bases and J shed 2 bases, with 16 bases lying between them. This CDR3 region has 15 residues. The V gene's germline CDR1 is SGHKS and CDR2 YYEKEE (reference sequence). CDR3 bases: TGTGCCAGCAGGTCGATCGAAACAGGTAACACTGAAGCTTTCTTT. It is translated as CASRSIETGNTEAFF.

This rearrangement joins TRBV13 to TRBJ2-7; the D gene could be TRBD1 or TRBD2 (5 bases each). CDR1 and CDR2 from the germline V gene are PRHDT and FYEKMQ (reference sequence). V was pared by 1 base and J by 2 bases, with 9 bases between. There are 14 residues in the CDR3. CDR3 sequence: CASSLDGAAYEQYF. For the CDR3, the DNA is TGTGCCAGCAGCTTAGACGGGGCCGCCTACGAGCAGTACTTC.

The rearrangement links TRBV6-1 to TRBJ1-1; possible D gene TRBD1, 5 bases. The CDR3 sequence is 11 residues long. The germline V gene has CDR1 MNHNS and CDR2 SASEGT. V dropped 6 bases and J dropped 7 bases, with 9 bases sitting between them. CDR3 in amino acids: CASRRGSEAFF. The CDR3 DNA reads as TGTGCCAGCAGGAGGGGAAGTGAAGCTTTCTTT.

The chain uses TRBV9 and TRBJ1-2; D is undetermined. The germline V gene has CDR1 SGDLS and CDR2 YYNGEE. There are 14 residues in the CDR3. Trimming stripped 1 base from V and 0 bases from J, with 7 bases between. This CDR3 reads CASSVSGSNYGYTF. The CDR3 coding sequence is TGTGCCAGCAGCGTATCGGGGTCTAACTATGGCTACACCTTC.

To note about this clone: Other DNA sequences from this sample encode an identical CDR3 as well. The chain carries TRBV4-1 and TRBJ2-1, with D hard to call. V lost 1 base, J lost 6 bases, and 4 bases lay in between. CDR1 MGHRA and CDR2 YSYEKL come from the germline V gene. The CDR3 consists of 12 residues. The CDR3 is CASSQGTNEQFF. CDR3 coding DNA: TGCGCCAGCAGCCAAGGAACCAATGAGCAGTTCTTC.

V is TRBV9 and J is TRBJ2-1, with D possibly TRBD2 on 6 matching bases. Germline V gene sequence: CDR1 SGDLS, CDR2 YYNGEE. The CDR3 spans 14 residues. V gave up 3 bases and J gave up 9 bases, with 16 bases separating them. This chain's CDR3 is CASSGKTSSPEQFF. The CDR3, as DNA: TGTGCCAGCAGCGGCAAGACTAGTTCGCCTGAGCAGTTCTTC.